A few counts support the clone carrying this T cell receptor (beta chain). One entry per CDR3 protein results from TCRdb running MiXCR on the reads. The sample shows some 320,000 distinct CDR3 sequences, more than 8% of them seen only once. This sample is part of a study of T cell repertoires in cytomegalovirus infection. The receptor comes from a human donor in good health (CMV status not recorded). Some clones in this sample may be carry-over from other donors' samples. Sequencing was performed on PBMCs.

CDR3 sequence: CSALLQGDAWDTIYF. In DNA, the CDR3 is TGCAGCGCCCTGCTCCAGGGGGACGCGTGGGACACCATATATTTT. This chain joins TRBV29-1 and TRBJ1-3; TRBD1 agrees at 7 bases. The CDR3 is made up of 15 amino acids. The V and J ends lost 7 bases and 8 bases, in that order; junction bases with no gene match: 17. Germline CDR1 SQVTM, CDR2 ANQGSEA.